This T cell receptor (beta chain) was documented in a study of low-dose radiotherapy and immunotherapy resistance in tumors. About the study: Doses of 0.5 Gy per fraction every 2 weeks, totaling 6.5 Gy, went to Cohort 1.

This clonotype was counted ten times or more. From germline, CDR1 is SGHKS and CDR2 YYEKEE (reference sequence). Losses at the gene ends were 1 base for V and 6 bases for J; bases not matched to a gene: 9. The CDR3 totals 16 residues. Time point given: before trial treatment. Tumors of eligible patients were advanced, solid and lacking tumor-infiltrating lymphocytes. Priming of first-strand cDNA relied on TRAV- and TRBV-specific primers (covering alpha and beta chains). With a V-primer adapter and a constant-region primer, TCRs were amplified for roughly 21 PCR cycles. Researchers amplified the isolated mRNA using in vitro transcription. TCRdb called the reads again in MiXCR, with one record for every CDR3 protein. The sample holds tens of thousands of distinct CDR3 sequences, more than 25% seen once.

This sample comprised PBMCs, obtained before treatment. This sequence joins TRBV5-5 and TRBJ1-1; 10 bases fit TRBD1. This clonotype was sampled from a male donor with rectosigmoid adenocarcinoma. As DNA, the CDR3 is TGTGCCAGCAGCTTGTTTAAGGGGACAGGGGACGCTGAAGCTTTCTTT. Translated: CASSLFKGTGDAEAFF.